This T cell receptor beta chain was profiled in a study of T cells in localized non-small cell lung cancer. Study observations and caveats: Sequencing was limited to one tumor region, leaving the possibility of heterogeneity open. Adjacent uninvolved lung tissue had the highest T cell clonality, exceeding tumor.

About this clone: Its antigen remains unidentified.

Data came from immunoSEQ multiplex PCR; TCRdb stores just in-frame clones and leaves some out. The sample lists 15,000 to 25,000 clones, about 88% occurring once. Per the germline V gene, CDR1 is SQVTM and CDR2 is ANQGSEA. Trimming cost V 7 bases and J 5 bases, with 19 bases left between them. The CDR3 covers 14 residues. This chain connects TRBV29-1 to TRBJ2-3; no definite D call. The specimen was peripheral blood, collected before any cancer treatment. The receptor comes from a man aged 35 to 69 with stage I lung adenocarcinoma. CDR3 bases: TGCAGCGCGAAACCGGGCCCAGCAGGAGATACGCAGTATTTT. This translates into CSAKPGPAGDTQYF.